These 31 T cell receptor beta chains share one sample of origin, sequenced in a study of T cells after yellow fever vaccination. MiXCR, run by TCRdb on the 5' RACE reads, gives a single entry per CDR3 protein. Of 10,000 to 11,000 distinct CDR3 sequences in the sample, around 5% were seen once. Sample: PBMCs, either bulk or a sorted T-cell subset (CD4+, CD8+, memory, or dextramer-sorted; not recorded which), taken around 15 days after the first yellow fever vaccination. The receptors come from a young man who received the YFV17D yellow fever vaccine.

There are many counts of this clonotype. The CDR3 region is CAISEQGGLAGEQFF. The CDR3 DNA sequence: TGTGCCATCAGTGAACAGGGCGGATTGGCCGGTGAGCAGTTCTTC. The chain has TRBV10-3 and TRBJ2-1; D perhaps matches TRBD1 (6 bases). Germline V gene data show CDR1 as ENHRY and CDR2 as SYGVKD. This CDR3 has 15 residues. V was cut by 3 bases and J by 9 bases, with 18 bases left in between.

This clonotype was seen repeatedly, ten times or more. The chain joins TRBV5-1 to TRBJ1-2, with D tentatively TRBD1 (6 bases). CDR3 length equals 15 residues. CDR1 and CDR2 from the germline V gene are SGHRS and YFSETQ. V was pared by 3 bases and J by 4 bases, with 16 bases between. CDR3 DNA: TGCGCCAGCAGCTGGGGAGGACAGCGAGGCTATGGCTACACCTTC. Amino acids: CASSWGGQRGYGYTF.

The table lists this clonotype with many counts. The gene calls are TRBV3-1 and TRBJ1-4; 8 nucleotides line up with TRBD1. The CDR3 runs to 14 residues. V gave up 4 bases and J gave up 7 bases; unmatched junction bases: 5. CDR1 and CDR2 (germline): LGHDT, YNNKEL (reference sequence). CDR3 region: CASSLRTGFEKLFF. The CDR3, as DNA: TGTGCCAGCAGCCTAAGGACAGGGTTTGAAAAACTGTTTTTT.

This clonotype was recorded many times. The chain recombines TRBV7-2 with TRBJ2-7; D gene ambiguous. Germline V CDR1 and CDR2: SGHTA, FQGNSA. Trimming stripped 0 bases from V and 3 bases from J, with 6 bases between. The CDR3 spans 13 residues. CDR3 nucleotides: TGTGCCAGCAGCTTAGCCCCCAACTACGAGCAGTACTTC. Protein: CASSLAPNYEQYF. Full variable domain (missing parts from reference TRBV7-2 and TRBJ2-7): GAGVSQSPSNKVTEKGKDVELRCDPISGHTALYWYRQSLGQGLEFLIYFQGNSAPDKSGLPSDRFSAERTGGSVSTLTIQRTQQEDSAVYLCASSLAPNYEQYFGPGTRLTVT.

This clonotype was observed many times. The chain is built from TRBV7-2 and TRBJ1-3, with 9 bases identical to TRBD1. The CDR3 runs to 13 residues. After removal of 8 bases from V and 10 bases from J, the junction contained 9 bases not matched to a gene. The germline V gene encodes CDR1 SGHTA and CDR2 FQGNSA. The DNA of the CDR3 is TGTGCCAGCCGGGACAGGGAATTTGGAACCATATATTTT. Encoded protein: CASRDREFGTIYF. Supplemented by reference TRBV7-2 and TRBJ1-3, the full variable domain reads GAGVSQSPSNKVTEKGKDVELRCDPISGHTALYWYRQSLGQGLEFLIYFQGNSAPDKSGLPSDRFSAERTGGSVSTLTIQRTQQEDSAVYLCASRDREFGTIYFGEGSWLTVV.

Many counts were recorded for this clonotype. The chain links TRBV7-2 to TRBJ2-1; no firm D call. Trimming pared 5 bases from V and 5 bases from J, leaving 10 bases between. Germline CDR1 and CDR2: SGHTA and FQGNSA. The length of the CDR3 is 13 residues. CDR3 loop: CASSIRTHNEQFF. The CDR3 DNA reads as TGTGCCAGCAGCATTAGGACGCACAATGAGCAGTTCTTC. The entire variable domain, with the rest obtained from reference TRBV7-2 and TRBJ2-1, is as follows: GAGVSQSPSNKVTEKGKDVELRCDPISGHTALYWYRQSLGQGLEFLIYFQGNSAPDKSGLPSDRFSAERTGGSVSTLTIQRTQQEDSAVYLCASSIRTHNEQFFGPGTRLTVL.

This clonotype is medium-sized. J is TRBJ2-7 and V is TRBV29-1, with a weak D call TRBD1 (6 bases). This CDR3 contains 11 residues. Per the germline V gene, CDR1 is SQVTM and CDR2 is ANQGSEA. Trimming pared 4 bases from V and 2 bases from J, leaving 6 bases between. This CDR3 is CSVGDTYEQYV. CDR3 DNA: TGCAGCGTTGGGGACACCTACGAGCAGTACGTC.

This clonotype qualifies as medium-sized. This CDR3 reads CATRLAGDETQYF. CDR3 nucleotide sequence: TGTGCCACCCGACTAGCGGGGGACGAGACCCAGTACTTC. The chain combines TRBV6-2 or TRBV6-3 with TRBJ2-5, with 12 bases identical to TRBD2. The CDR3 has 13 amino acids. J lost 5 bases, V lost 10 bases, and 5 bases had no gene match. Per germline, CDR1 MNHEY and CDR2 SVGEGT.

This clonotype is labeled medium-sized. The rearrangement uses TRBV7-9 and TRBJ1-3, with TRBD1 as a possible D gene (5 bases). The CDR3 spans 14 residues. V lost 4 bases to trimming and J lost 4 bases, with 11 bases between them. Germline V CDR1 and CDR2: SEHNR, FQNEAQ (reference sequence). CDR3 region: CASSSPRGGNTIYF. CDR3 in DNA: TGTGCCAGCAGCTCCCCGAGGGGCGGAAACACCATATATTTT.

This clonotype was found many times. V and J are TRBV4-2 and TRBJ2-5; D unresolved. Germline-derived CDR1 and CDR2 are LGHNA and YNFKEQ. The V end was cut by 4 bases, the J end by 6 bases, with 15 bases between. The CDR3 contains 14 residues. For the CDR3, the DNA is TGTGCCAGCAGCCTAGACATAGGGTCTAAGACCCAGTACTTC. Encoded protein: CASSLDIGSKTQYF.

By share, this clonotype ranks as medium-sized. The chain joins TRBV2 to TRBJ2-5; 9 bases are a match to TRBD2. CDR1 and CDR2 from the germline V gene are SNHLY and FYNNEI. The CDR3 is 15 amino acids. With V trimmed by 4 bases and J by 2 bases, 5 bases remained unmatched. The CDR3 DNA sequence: TGTGCCAGCAGTGGGGGTAGCGGGGGACAAGAGACCCAGTACTTC. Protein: CASSGGSGGQETQYF.

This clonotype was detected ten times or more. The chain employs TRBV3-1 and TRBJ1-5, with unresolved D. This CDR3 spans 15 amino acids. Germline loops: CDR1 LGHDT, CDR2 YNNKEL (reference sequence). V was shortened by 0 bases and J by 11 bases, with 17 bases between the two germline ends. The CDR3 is CASSQDRAPVEAQHF. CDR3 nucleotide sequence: TGTGCCAGCAGCCAAGATAGGGCCCCTGTTGAAGCCCAGCATTTT.

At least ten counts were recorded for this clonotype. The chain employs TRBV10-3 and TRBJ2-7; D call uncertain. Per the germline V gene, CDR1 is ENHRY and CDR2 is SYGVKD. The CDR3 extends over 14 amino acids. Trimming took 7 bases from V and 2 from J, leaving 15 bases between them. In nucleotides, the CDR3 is TGTGCCATCAACCCGGGCCAAGCAACCTACGAGCAGTACTTC. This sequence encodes CAINPGQATYEQYF.

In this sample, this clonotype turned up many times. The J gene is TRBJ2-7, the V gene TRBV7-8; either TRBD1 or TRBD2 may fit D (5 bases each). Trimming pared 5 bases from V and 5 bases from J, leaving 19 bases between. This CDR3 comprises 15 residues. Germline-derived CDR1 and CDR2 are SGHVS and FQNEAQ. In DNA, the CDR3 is TGTGCCAGCAGCCCAACCGGGACGCCGAGGCACGAGCAGTACTTC. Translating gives CASSPTGTPRHEQYF.

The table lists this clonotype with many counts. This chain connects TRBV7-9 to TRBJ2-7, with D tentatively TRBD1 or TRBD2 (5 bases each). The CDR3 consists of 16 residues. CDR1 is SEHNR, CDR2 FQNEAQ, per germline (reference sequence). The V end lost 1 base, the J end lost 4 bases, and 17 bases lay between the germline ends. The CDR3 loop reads CASSLVGSMGDYEQYV. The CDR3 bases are TGTGCCAGCAGCTTAGTGGGTAGTATGGGGGATTACGAGCAGTACGTC.

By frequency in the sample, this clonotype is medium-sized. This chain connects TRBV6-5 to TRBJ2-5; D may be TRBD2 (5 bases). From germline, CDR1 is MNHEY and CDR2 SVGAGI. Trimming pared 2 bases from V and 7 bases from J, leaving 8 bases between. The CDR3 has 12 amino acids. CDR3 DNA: TGTGCCAGCAGTTACCCAGAGGGGACCCAGTACTTC. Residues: CASSYPEGTQYF.

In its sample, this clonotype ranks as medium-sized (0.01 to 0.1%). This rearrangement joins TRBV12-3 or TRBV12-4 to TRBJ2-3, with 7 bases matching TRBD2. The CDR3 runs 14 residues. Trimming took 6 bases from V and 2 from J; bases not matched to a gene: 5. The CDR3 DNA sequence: TGTGCCAGCAGGGGGGGGACGGCCACAGATACGCAGTATTTT. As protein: CASRGGTATDTQYF.

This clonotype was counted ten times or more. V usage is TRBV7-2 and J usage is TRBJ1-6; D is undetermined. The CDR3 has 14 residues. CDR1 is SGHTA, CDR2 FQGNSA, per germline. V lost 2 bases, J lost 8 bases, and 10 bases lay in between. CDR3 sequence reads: CASSLPDRDSPLHF. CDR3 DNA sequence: TGTGCCAGCAGCTTACCGGACCGCGATTCACCCCTCCACTTT.

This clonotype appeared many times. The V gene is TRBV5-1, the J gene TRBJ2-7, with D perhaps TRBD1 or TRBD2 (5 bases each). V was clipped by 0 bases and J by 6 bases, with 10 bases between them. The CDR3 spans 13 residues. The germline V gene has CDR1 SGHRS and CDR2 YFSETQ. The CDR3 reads CASSLAPGTEQYF. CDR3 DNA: TGCGCCAGCAGCTTGGCCCCAGGGACCGAGCAGTACTTC.

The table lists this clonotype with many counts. This chain's CDR3 is CACAGTVTAKSYTF. In DNA, the CDR3 is TGTGCCTGCGCAGGGACAGTTACCGCTAAGAGCTACACCTTC. The V and J genes are TRBV2 and TRBJ1-2, with TRBD1 identical over 7 bases. This CDR3 contains 14 residues. Per germline, CDR1 SNHLY and CDR2 FYNNEI. Trimming removed 11 bases from V and 9 bases from J; junction bases left unmatched: 18.

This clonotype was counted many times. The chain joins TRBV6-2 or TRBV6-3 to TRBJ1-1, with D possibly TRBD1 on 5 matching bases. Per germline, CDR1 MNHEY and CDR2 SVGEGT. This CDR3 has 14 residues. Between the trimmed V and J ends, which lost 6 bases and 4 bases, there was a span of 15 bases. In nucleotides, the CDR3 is TGTGCCAGCAGCCGGGACGGGCTTGCCACTGAAGCTTTCTTT. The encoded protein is CASSRDGLATEAFF.

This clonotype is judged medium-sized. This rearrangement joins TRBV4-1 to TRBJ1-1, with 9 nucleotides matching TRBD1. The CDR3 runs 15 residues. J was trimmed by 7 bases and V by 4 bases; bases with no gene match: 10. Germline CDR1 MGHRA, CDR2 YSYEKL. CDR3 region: CASSLTETGGGEAFF. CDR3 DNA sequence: TGCGCCAGCAGCCTGACGGAGACAGGGGGGGGTGAAGCTTTCTTT.

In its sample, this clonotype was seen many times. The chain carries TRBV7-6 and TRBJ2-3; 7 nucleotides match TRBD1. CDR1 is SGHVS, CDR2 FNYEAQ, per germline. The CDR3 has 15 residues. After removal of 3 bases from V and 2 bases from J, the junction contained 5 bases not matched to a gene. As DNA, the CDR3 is TGTGCCAGCAGCTTCAAAGGGGGCCTCACAGATACGCAGTATTTT. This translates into CASSFKGGLTDTQYF.

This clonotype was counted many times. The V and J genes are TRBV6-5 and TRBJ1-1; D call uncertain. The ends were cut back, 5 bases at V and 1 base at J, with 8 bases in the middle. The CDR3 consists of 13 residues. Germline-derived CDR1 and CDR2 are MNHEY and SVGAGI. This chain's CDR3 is CASSRRRNTEAFF. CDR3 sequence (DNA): TGTGCCAGCAGTCGACGCAGGAACACTGAAGCTTTCTTT.

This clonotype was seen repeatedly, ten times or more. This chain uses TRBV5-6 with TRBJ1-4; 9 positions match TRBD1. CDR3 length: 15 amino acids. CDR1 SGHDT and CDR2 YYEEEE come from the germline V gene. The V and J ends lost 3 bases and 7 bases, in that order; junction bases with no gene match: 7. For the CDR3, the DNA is TGTGCCAGCAGCTCACCCGGGACAGGGTCTGAAAAACTGTTTTTT. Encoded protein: CASSSPGTGSEKLFF.

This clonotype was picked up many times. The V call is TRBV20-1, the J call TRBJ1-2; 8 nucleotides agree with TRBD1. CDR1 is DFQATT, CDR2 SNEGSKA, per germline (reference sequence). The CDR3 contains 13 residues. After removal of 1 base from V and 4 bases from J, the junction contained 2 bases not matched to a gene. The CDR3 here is CSARGGQGYGYTF. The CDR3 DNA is TGCAGTGCTAGAGGAGGACAGGGCTATGGCTACACCTTC.

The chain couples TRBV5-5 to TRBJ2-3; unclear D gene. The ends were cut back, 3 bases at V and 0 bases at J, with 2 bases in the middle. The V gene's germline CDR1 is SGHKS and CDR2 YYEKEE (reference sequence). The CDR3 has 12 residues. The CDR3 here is CASSCSTDTQYF. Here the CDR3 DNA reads TGTGCCAGCAGCTGCAGCACAGATACGCAGTATTTT.

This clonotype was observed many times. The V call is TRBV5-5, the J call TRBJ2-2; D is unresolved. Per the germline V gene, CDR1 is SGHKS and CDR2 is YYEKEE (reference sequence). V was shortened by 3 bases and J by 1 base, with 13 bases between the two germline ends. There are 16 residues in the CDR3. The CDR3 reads CASSSSRRLNTGELFF. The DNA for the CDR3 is TGTGCCAGCAGCTCGAGTCGACGGCTGAACACCGGGGAGCTGTTTTTT.

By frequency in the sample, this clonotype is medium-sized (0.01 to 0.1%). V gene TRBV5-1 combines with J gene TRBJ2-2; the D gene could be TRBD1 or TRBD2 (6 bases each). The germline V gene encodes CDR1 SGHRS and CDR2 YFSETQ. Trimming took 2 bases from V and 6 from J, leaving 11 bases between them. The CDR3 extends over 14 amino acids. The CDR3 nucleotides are TGCGCCAGCAGCTTACCGGGGGCATCCGGGGAGCTGTTTTTT. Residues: CASSLPGASGELFF.

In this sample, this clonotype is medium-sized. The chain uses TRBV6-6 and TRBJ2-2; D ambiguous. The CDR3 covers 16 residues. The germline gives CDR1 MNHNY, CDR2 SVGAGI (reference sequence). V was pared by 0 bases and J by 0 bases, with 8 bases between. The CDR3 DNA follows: TGTGCCAGCAGTTACTCGGGTGGGGCGAACACCGGGGAGCTGTTTTTT. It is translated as CASSYSGGANTGELFF.

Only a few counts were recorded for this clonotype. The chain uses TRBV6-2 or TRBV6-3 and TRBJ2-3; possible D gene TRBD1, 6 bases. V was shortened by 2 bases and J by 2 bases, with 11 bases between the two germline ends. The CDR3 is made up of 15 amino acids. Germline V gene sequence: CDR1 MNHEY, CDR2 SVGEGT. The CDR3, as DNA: TGTGCCAGCAGTTACAACCGGGACAACACAGATACGCAGTATTTT. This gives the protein CASSYNRDNTDTQYF.